This record concerns one T cell receptor (beta chain) sequence. Its matching antigen is unknown. The entry originates in a study of OX40 agonist ivuxolimab in advanced cancers. Across the study: Hepatocellular carcinoma, melanoma, renal cell or head and neck cancer occurred in dose-escalation patients. There were three patients with partial responses, one having hepatocellular carcinoma and two cutaneous melanoma. General study findings and limits: Certain nonresponders likewise exhibited a low normalized T-cell clonal expansion. Partial responders at 0.1-3.0 mg/kg had among the lowest clonal expansion.

Assay used: immunoSEQ multiplex PCR; TCRdb lists only in-frame clones, some missing. Of some 67,000 clones in the sample, approximately 80% were seen once. The sample in question was CD4+ or CD8+ T cells sorted from blood, obtained in a trial of the OX40 agonist ivuxolimab. The TCR was taken from an adult with an advanced solid tumor such as melanoma, head and neck, liver or kidney cancer.

The CDR3 nucleotides are TGTGCCAGCTCACCAACGGGAGCGAGCAATGAGCAGTTCTTC. Translation gives CASSPTGASNEQFF. This rearrangement joins TRBV18 to TRBJ2-1; D is perhaps TRBD2 (6 bases). Germline V lookup: CDR1 KGHSH, CDR2 LQKENI. The CDR3 consists of 14 residues. V gave up 2 bases and J gave up 6 bases, with 11 bases separating them.